These 18 T cell receptor beta chains came from one sample sequenced in a study of cytomegalovirus exposure and HLA in healthy donors. PCR amplification relied on 60 Vbeta primers (plus 13 Jbeta primers). The protocol was immunoSEQ multiplex PCR, while the TCRdb copy is restricted to in-frame clones and leaves out a portion. Among roughly 200,000 clones, around 75% were seen once, and the ten largest hold approximately 2.9%. The sequenced sample consisted of PBMCs. These receptors were obtained from a female donor in good health and CMV-seronegative.

This clone turned up a few times. The chain carries TRBV9 and TRBJ2-5; 8 bases are a match to TRBD2. CDR1 SGDLS and CDR2 YYNGEE come from the germline V gene. Trimming removed 0 bases from V and 4 bases from J; junction bases left unmatched: 2. This CDR3 comprises 14 residues. CDR3 nucleotide sequence: TGTGCCAGCAGCGTAGGCGGGGGGTTAGAGACCCAGTACTTC. This sequence encodes CASSVGGGLETQYF.

V is TRBV28 and J is TRBJ2-1; D is possibly TRBD2 (6 bases). CDR1 and CDR2 (germline): MDHEN, SYDVKM. The V end lost 5 bases, the J end lost 5 bases, and 16 bases lay between the germline ends. The CDR3 is made up of 15 amino acids. The CDR3 loop is CASSKGLRVNNEQFF. The DNA for the CDR3 is TGTGCCAGCAGTAAGGGACTGCGAGTAAACAATGAGCAGTTCTTC.

This chain joins TRBV18 and TRBJ2-1; the match to TRBD2 covers 8 bases. With V trimmed by 3 bases and J by 8 bases, 9 bases remained unmatched. The CDR3 is 15 residues long. Germline CDR1 is KGHSH and CDR2 is LQKENI. The CDR3 is CASSPQAGVGDEQFF. The CDR3 bases are TGTGCCAGCTCACCCCAAGCGGGAGTGGGGGATGAGCAGTTCTTC.

The CDR3, as DNA: TGTGCCAGCAGCCCCCTTGGGAGCACCGGGGAGCTGTTTTTT. It codes for CASSPLGSTGELFF. The chain has TRBV7-8 and TRBJ2-2, with TRBD2 as a possible D gene (5 bases). CDR3 length: 14 amino acids. Trimming shortened V by 5 bases and J by 4 bases, and 11 bases separated the two germline ends. Germline-derived CDR1 and CDR2 are SGHVS and FQNEAQ.

This sequence joins TRBV5-1 and TRBJ2-1; possibly TRBD2 for D (6 bases). The V gene lost 2 bases and the J gene lost 0 bases, with 9 bases spanning the gap. Looked up from germline, CDR1 is SGHRS and CDR2 is YFSETQ. The CDR3 has 15 residues. Here the CDR3 DNA reads TGCGCCAGCAGCTTTGGCGGGGCCTCCTACAATGAGCAGTTCTTC. Translating gives CASSFGGASYNEQFF.

The rearrangement links TRBV5-1 to TRBJ1-2; TRBD1 matches at 11 bases. CDR1 and CDR2 from the germline V gene are SGHRS and YFSETQ. The J segment lost 7 bases and the V segment lost 0 bases, leaving 11 bases of the junction unmatched. CDR3 size: 17 residues. CDR3 nucleotides: TGCGCCAGCAGCTTGGGCGGGACAGGGGGAGCAGGAGGTGGCTACACCTTC. Translating it yields CASSLGGTGGAGGGYTF.

V gene TRBV7-9 combines with J gene TRBJ1-1; D is perhaps TRBD1 (6 bases). The V end lost 2 bases, the J end lost 3 bases, and 10 bases lay between the germline ends. The CDR3 has 14 amino acids. Germline V gene data show CDR1 as SEHNR and CDR2 as FQNEAQ (reference sequence). CDR3 region: CASSLQGRHTEAFF. In DNA, the CDR3 is TGTGCCAGCAGCTTACAGGGGCGACACACTGAAGCTTTCTTT.

The genes are TRBV6-6 and TRBJ1-1, with D unclear. The CDR3 runs 15 residues. The germline V gene encodes CDR1 MNHNY and CDR2 SVGAGI (reference sequence). The V and J ends lost 0 bases and 0 bases respectively, with 8 bases between them. The CDR3 region has the DNA TGTGCCAGCAGTTACTCGATCGACATGAACACTGAAGCTTTCTTT. Residues: CASSYSIDMNTEAFF.

The rearrangement links TRBV4-1 to TRBJ2-7; 11 nucleotides align to TRBD2. Germline assignment: CDR1 MGHRA and CDR2 YSYEKL. J gave up 4 bases and V 0 bases, and 11 bases lay outside the gene matches. CDR3 length equals 18 residues. Written as DNA, the CDR3 is TGCGCCAGCAGCCAAGATGAAGGTAGCGGGGGGGCTCGGTACGAGCAGTACTTC. Encoded protein: CASSQDEGSGGARYEQYF.

The chain employs TRBV11-1 and TRBJ2-7, with D possibly matching TRBD2 (5 bases). Germline CDR1 and CDR2: SGHAT and FQDESV (reference sequence). Trimming removed 1 base from V and 2 bases from J, with 12 bases in between. This CDR3 region has 15 residues. The CDR3 DNA reads TGTGCCAGCAGCTTAGTAGCCGAGGGAACCTACGAGCAGTACTTC. Amino acid sequence: CASSLVAEGTYEQYF.

This clone was found once. The chain has TRBV7-9 and TRBJ2-1; 9 positions agree with TRBD2. The germline gives CDR1 SEHNR, CDR2 FQNEAQ (reference sequence). The CDR3 spans 14 residues. Germline trimming cut 4 bases from V and 8 bases from J; bases unmatched to any gene: 6. The CDR3 nucleotides read TGTGCCAGCAGCTCGATGGGACTAGCCTATGAGCAGTTCTTC. Protein sequence: CASSSMGLAYEQFF.

V usage is TRBV7-8 and J usage is TRBJ2-7; 7 positions match TRBD1. Losses at the gene ends were 2 bases for V and 3 bases for J; bases not matched to a gene: 7. CDR1 and CDR2 (germline): SGHVS, FQNEAQ. The CDR3 has 15 residues. In DNA, the CDR3 is TGTGCCAGCAGCTTATTGCGACAGGGACACTACGAGCAGTACTTC. Its translation: CASSLLRQGHYEQYF.

The chain employs TRBV7-3 and TRBJ2-2, with 8 bases matching TRBD1. CDR1 and CDR2 from the germline V gene are SGHTA and FQGTGA. The V segment lost 3 bases and the J segment 5 bases; nucleotides outside the gene matches: 2. This CDR3 comprises 14 residues. CDR3 coding DNA: TGTGCCAGCAGCTTGGGACAGGCGACCGGGGAGCTGTTTTTT. Protein sequence: CASSLGQATGELFF.

This chain connects TRBV7-3 to TRBJ1-2; 9 bases align to TRBD1. Germline CDR1 is SGHTA and CDR2 is FQGTGA. J was trimmed by 8 bases and V by 5 bases; bases with no gene match: 6. The CDR3 length is 13 residues. The CDR3 spells CASSLTGGDGYTF. In DNA, the CDR3 is TGTGCCAGCAGCCTCACAGGGGGCGACGGCTACACCTTC.

The V call is TRBV9, the J call TRBJ2-5; D perhaps matches TRBD2 (8 bases). The CDR3 consists of 17 residues. Trimming shortened V by 0 bases and J by 0 bases, and 15 bases separated the two germline ends. In germline, CDR1 is SGDLS, CDR2 YYNGEE. This CDR3 is CASSVGRGREDQETQYF. The CDR3 DNA reads TGTGCCAGCAGCGTAGGAAGGGGGCGGGAGGACCAAGAGACCCAGTACTTC.

The chain couples TRBV5-8 to TRBJ2-3, with unresolved D. The CDR3 extends over 13 amino acids. The V gene's germline CDR1 is SGHTS and CDR2 YDEGEE. Trimming took off 2 bases at V and 3 bases at J, with 7 bases between the two ends. The CDR3 nucleotides read TGTGCCAGCAGCTTATCCAGGACAGATACGCAGTATTTT. This encodes CASSLSRTDTQYF.

Remarks on this clone: A junction boundary mismatches the germline segment, possibly from a read error. The same CDR3 is also encoded by other DNA sequences in this sample. The chain is built from TRBV28 and TRBJ2-6; 9 positions match TRBD1. In germline, CDR1 is MDHEN, CDR2 SYDVKM. This CDR3 contains 18 residues. Here the CDR3 reads CASSLPGQGGSGANVLTF. The CDR3 DNA is TGTGCCAGCAGTTTACCGGGACAGGGAGGCTCTGGAGCCAACGTCCTGACTTTC.

This clone was observed a few times. V usage is TRBV7-2 and J usage is TRBJ2-4, with TRBD2 as a possible D gene (5 bases). V was clipped by 3 bases and J by 6 bases, with 9 bases between them. The CDR3 is 13 residues long. Germline V gene data show CDR1 as SGHTA and CDR2 as FQGNSA. The CDR3 coding sequence is TGTGCCAGCAGCTTCGAGGGCGGAAACATTCAGTACTTC. It is translated as CASSFEGGNIQYF.